This entry lists 27 T cell receptor beta chains sequenced from one sample in a study of CD8 T cells in Susac syndrome. Reverse transcription used about 0.45 to 1 ug RNA and random hexamers. Via MiXCR, TCRdb re-called the immunoSEQ multiplex PCR reads, giving one row per CDR3 protein. The data contain a few hundred thousand distinct CDR3 sequences, about 96% of them singletons. The specimen was CD4+ T cells from PBMCs. These receptors all come from a human donor with multiple sclerosis.

The chain recombines TRBV9 with TRBJ2-1, with 15 bases matching TRBD2. The germline CDR1 and CDR2 sequences are SGDLS and YYNGEE. The CDR3 runs 16 residues. V dropped 0 bases and J dropped 12; count of bases not matched to a gene: 7. The chain's CDR3 is CASSVATGLAGGAQFF. The CDR3 DNA sequence: TGTGCCAGCAGCGTAGCTACGGGACTAGCGGGAGGAGCGCAGTTCTTC.

The V gene is TRBV3-1, the J gene TRBJ2-2; TRBD2 matches at 10 bases. CDR1 is LGHDT and CDR2 is YNNKEL in the germline V gene (reference sequence). The CDR3 runs 15 residues. V dropped 1 base and J dropped 6; count of bases not matched to a gene: 2. CDR3 DNA sequence: TGTGCCAGCAGCCAAGTGGGACTAGCGCCCGGGGAGCTGTTTTTT. It codes for CASSQVGLAPGELFF.

The chain joins TRBV7-9 to TRBJ1-6; a possible D gene is TRBD1 (5 bases). The CDR3 covers 15 residues. V shed 5 bases and J shed 7 bases, with 15 bases lying between them. CDR1 is SEHNR, CDR2 FQNEAQ, per germline (reference sequence). In DNA, the CDR3 is TGTGCCAGCAGCGCGTCCGGGACTAGAAATTCACCCCTCCACTTT. This translates into CASSASGTRNSPLHF.

This chain joins TRBV27 and TRBJ2-3, with D possibly TRBD2 on 5 matching bases. The germline V gene encodes CDR1 MNHEY and CDR2 SMNVEV (reference sequence). The CDR3 is 12 amino acids. The V and J ends lost 4 bases and 10 bases respectively, with 12 bases between them. This chain's CDR3 is CASSSSRGAQYF. Here the CDR3 DNA reads TGTGCCAGCAGTTCTTCCCGGGGTGCGCAGTATTTT.

V is TRBV3-1 and J is TRBJ1-5; 8 bases line up with TRBD1. Germline CDR1 is LGHDT and CDR2 is YNNKEL (reference sequence). The CDR3 length is 14 residues. Trimming took 0 bases from V and 7 from J; bases not matched to a gene: 2. This chain's CDR3 is CASSQEQGGQPQHF. DNA for the CDR3: TGTGCCAGCAGCCAAGAACAGGGGGGGCAGCCCCAGCATTTT.

The chain uses TRBV29-1 and TRBJ1-2; D ambiguous. Germline values: CDR1 SQVTM, CDR2 ANQGSEA. The CDR3 length is 13 residues. The V gene lost 0 bases and the J gene lost 5 bases, with 10 bases spanning the gap. The CDR3 DNA reads as TGCAGCGTTGAAGATCTCGCAGGATATGGCTACACCTTC. Protein product: CSVEDLAGYGYTF.

This chain joins TRBV30 and TRBJ2-7; 9 bases align to TRBD1. The CDR3 extends over 15 amino acids. Germline V gene data show CDR1 as GTSNPN and CDR2 as SVGIG (reference sequence). V gave up 2 bases and J gave up 4 bases; unmatched junction bases: 9. The chain's CDR3 is CAWSLGDRVLYEQYF. CDR3 coding DNA: TGTGCCTGGAGTCTGGGGGACAGGGTTTTATACGAGCAGTACTTC.

J is TRBJ2-7 and V is TRBV20-1, with D possibly TRBD1 on 6 matching bases. The V gene's germline CDR1 is DFQATT and CDR2 SNEGSKA (reference sequence). Trimming cost V 3 bases and J 0 bases, with 21 bases left between them. CDR3 length: 17 residues. The CDR3 region has the DNA TGCAGTGCTAGTGATGTGGGGGCGGGCCTAAGCTCCTACGAGCAGTACTTC. Amino acid sequence: CSASDVGAGLSSYEQYF.

This chain uses TRBV20-1 with TRBJ2-1; D may be TRBD1 (6 bases). This CDR3 comprises 13 residues. CDR1 is DFQATT, CDR2 SNEGSKA, per germline (reference sequence). Trimming stripped 5 bases from V and 5 bases from J, with 13 bases between. The CDR3 reads CSAYRDLHNEQFF. The CDR3 DNA sequence: TGCAGTGCTTACAGGGATCTCCACAATGAGCAGTTCTTC.

This chain uses TRBV29-1 with TRBJ2-7; D perhaps matches TRBD1 (6 bases). V shed 6 bases and J shed 6 bases, with 15 bases lying between them. Germline CDR1 and CDR2: SQVTM and ANQGSEA. The CDR3 is 12 amino acids. The CDR3 sequence is CSVGRTGSEQYF. The CDR3 region has the DNA TGCAGCGTGGGACGCACAGGGAGCGAGCAGTACTTC.

J is TRBJ2-3 and V is TRBV20-1; 12 bases agree with TRBD2. Losses at the gene ends were 8 bases for V and 5 bases for J; bases not matched to a gene: 8. Looked up from germline, CDR1 is DFQATT and CDR2 is SNEGSKA (reference sequence). There are 14 residues in the CDR3. The CDR3 is CSTSSGGGGDTQYF. The DNA of the CDR3 is TGCAGTACCTCTAGCGGGGGGGGCGGAGATACGCAGTATTTT.

This rearrangement joins TRBV5-1 to TRBJ2-7; maybe TRBD2 (5 bases). The CDR3 loop spans 17 amino acids. Looked up from germline, CDR1 is SGHRS and CDR2 is YFSETQ. V lost 0 bases to trimming and J lost 6 bases, with 22 bases between them. CDR3 bases: TGCGCCAGCAGCTTGGCCGTGAGAACTAGAGGTAACTCCGAGCAGTACTTC. It yields the protein CASSLAVRTRGNSEQYF.

V gene TRBV7-2 combines with J gene TRBJ2-1, with unresolved D. In germline, CDR1 is SGHTA, CDR2 FQGNSA. The CDR3 loop spans 14 amino acids. The V end lost 1 base, the J end lost 7 bases, and 11 bases lay between the germline ends. CDR3 in DNA: TGTGCCAGCAGCTTAGGAGGTTTAGATAATGAGCAGTTCTTC. It yields the protein CASSLGGLDNEQFF.

Only one count was recorded for this clonotype. The rearrangement links TRBV2 to TRBJ1-5; maybe TRBD1 (5 bases). This CDR3 is 13 amino acids long. From germline, CDR1 is SNHLY and CDR2 FYNNEI. Trimming removed 3 bases at V and 5 bases at J, with 8 bases between. The DNA for the CDR3 is TGTGCCAGCAGTGAGCAGGGTCATCAGCCCCAGCATTTT. It encodes CASSEQGHQPQHF.

V usage is TRBV20-1 and J usage is TRBJ1-5; D possibly corresponds to TRBD1 (5 bases). CDR1 is DFQATT and CDR2 is SNEGSKA in the germline V gene (reference sequence). This CDR3 has 12 residues. V was cut by 3 bases and J by 10 bases, with 13 bases left in between. CDR3 sequence (DNA): TGCAGTGCTAGTGCCTCGGGGCAACCCCAGCATTTT. Its protein product is CSASASGQPQHF.

This clonotype was found once. The chain has TRBV9 and TRBJ1-2; the match to TRBD1 covers 11 bases. V shed 4 bases, J shed 8 bases, and the junction held 10 bases outside the gene matches. The CDR3 consists of 15 residues. CDR1 and CDR2 from the germline V gene are SGDLS and YYNGEE. CDR3: CASSPSGQGAEGYTF. In DNA form, the CDR3 reads TGTGCCAGCAGCCCTTCCGGACAGGGGGCAGAAGGCTACACCTTC.

The chain recombines TRBV12-3 or TRBV12-4 with TRBJ1-1; D gene unclear. This CDR3 is built from 14 residues. Trimming cost V 5 bases and J 2 bases, with 12 bases left between them. The CDR3 spells CASSLGQENTEAFF. The CDR3 coding sequence is TGTGCCAGCAGTCTAGGGCAGGAAAACACTGAAGCTTTCTTT.

Here the CDR3 reads CASSWGAGSSYNEQFF. CDR3 in DNA: TGTGCCAGCAGTTGGGGGGCCGGGAGCTCCTACAATGAGCAGTTCTTC. This rearrangement joins TRBV5-4 to TRBJ2-1, with D perhaps being TRBD1 or TRBD2 (6 bases each). This CDR3 is built from 16 residues. Germline lookup yields CDR1 SGHNT and CDR2 YYREEE (reference sequence). V was cut by 5 bases and J by 0 bases, with 15 bases left in between.

The chain employs TRBV7-6 and TRBJ2-7; no reliable D call. Germline assignment: CDR1 SGHVS and CDR2 FNYEAQ. The CDR3 extends over 13 amino acids. The germline V and J ends were trimmed by 4 bases and 0 bases, with 7 bases remaining between them. CDR3 coding DNA: TGTGCCAGCAGCTACGTGAGCTCCTACGAGCAGTACTTC. Encoded protein: CASSYVSSYEQYF.

The genes are TRBV29-1 and TRBJ2-1; 10 bases fit TRBD2. Germline lookup yields CDR1 SQVTM and CDR2 ANQGSEA. The V gene end was trimmed by 5 bases and the J gene end by 10 bases; junction bases not matched to a gene: 2. The CDR3 consists of 11 residues. CDR3 region: CSVSGLAEQFF. The CDR3 nucleotides read TGCAGCGTTTCGGGACTAGCGGAGCAGTTCTTC.

The rearrangement uses TRBV7-6 and TRBJ2-3, with 7 bases fitting TRBD2. This CDR3 has 13 residues. With 5 bases clipped from V and 11 bases from J, the junction kept 10 bases outside the gene matches. Per the germline V gene, CDR1 is SGHVS and CDR2 is FNYEAQ. CDR3 nucleotide sequence: TGTGCCAGCAGCCCCTCCTCGGGAGGCCTGCAGTATTTT. Residues: CASSPSSGGLQYF.

The genes are TRBV12-3 or TRBV12-4 and TRBJ1-1; a weak D match, TRBD1 (5 bases). This CDR3 comprises 17 residues. V was trimmed by 5 bases and J by 0 bases, leaving 19 bases between them. CDR3 DNA: TGTGCCAGCAGTCGTACCGGGACCCTCTTAGTGAACACTGAAGCTTTCTTT. Its translation is CASSRTGTLLVNTEAFF.

The CDR3 loop is CASSLRRGGSIQYF. Here the CDR3 DNA reads TGTGCCAGCAGCCTTCGGCGGGGGGGTTCCATTCAGTACTTC. The J gene is TRBJ2-4, the V gene TRBV27; 9 bases fit TRBD2. The CDR3 runs 14 residues. With 6 bases clipped from V and 9 bases from J, the junction kept 9 bases outside the gene matches. The V gene's germline CDR1 is MNHEY and CDR2 SMNVEV (reference sequence).

This sequence joins TRBV20-1 and TRBJ2-3; no clear D gene. Germline assignment: CDR1 DFQATT and CDR2 SNEGSKA (reference sequence). The ends were cut back, 6 bases at V and 10 bases at J, with 20 bases in the middle. There are 13 residues in the CDR3. CDR3 loop: CSASPSAAGAQYF. CDR3 DNA: TGCAGTGCCAGCCCCTCGGCAGCCGGAGCGCAGTATTTT.

The V gene is TRBV14, the J gene TRBJ2-5; D not certain. The CDR3 spans 13 residues. V was trimmed by 0 bases and J by 4 bases, leaving 6 bases between them. CDR1 SGHDN and CDR2 FVKESK come from the germline V gene. The CDR3 DNA sequence: TGTGCCAGCAGCCAAGATATGCGAGAGACCCAGTACTTC. This encodes CASSQDMRETQYF.

This chain uses TRBV12-3 or TRBV12-4 with TRBJ2-7; D gene unclear. Between the trimmed V and J ends, which lost 1 base and 11 bases, there was a span of 12 bases. This CDR3 is built from 12 residues. CDR3: CASSLVRAPKYF. In DNA, the CDR3 is TGTGCCAGCAGTTTAGTTAGGGCACCGAAGTACTTC.

The chain joins TRBV20-1 to TRBJ2-7; D uncertain. The CDR3 totals 13 residues. The germline CDR1 and CDR2 sequences are DFQATT and SNEGSKA (reference sequence). Trimming removed 7 bases from V and 0 bases from J, with 13 bases in between. In DNA form, the CDR3 reads TGCAGTGGGCTTGGGGAAACCTCCTACGAGCAGTACTTC. Translated, it gives CSGLGETSYEQYF.